This T cell receptor (beta chain) was recorded in a study of cytomegalovirus exposure and HLA in healthy donors. Study context: Among the roughly 400 donors who were genotyped, 81% fell in the genetic ancestry cluster that is associated with self-reported Caucasian donors.

This CDR3 spans 15 amino acids. The trim removed 8 bases at V and 4 bases at J, leaving 11 bases unmatched. Per germline, CDR1 MNHEY and CDR2 SVGAGI. The PCR contained 60 Vbeta and 13 Jbeta primers. Original handling: Later reanalysis found roughly 80 million unique TCR beta chains, 10 million to 14 million of them shared. The assay was immunoSEQ multiplex PCR, and TCRdb's table has in-frame clones only and misses some. For V, J and clone size, that table is used; D and trimming come from the DNA. Altogether about 130,000 clones are present, about two thirds being singletons, with the ten largest covering 2.1%. Notes on this clone: Its antigen is unidentified.

Study findings and constraints: DRB1 showed the most TCR associations and HLA-C the fewest in a later analysis, as rates varied by HLA locus. Many donors carried some public TCRs, although rarity characterized most TCR sequences.

The source of this sequence is a woman in her fifties or sixties in good health and CMV-seropositive. Sequenced: PBMCs. The chain employs TRBV6-5 and TRBJ2-7; 10 bases fit TRBD1. The CDR3 loop reads CASPRADRGPYEQYF. CDR3 bases: TGTGCCAGCCCCCGCGCCGACAGGGGGCCATACGAGCAGTACTTC.